Sequencing of this TCR beta chain was carried out in a study of cytomegalovirus exposure and HLA in healthy donors. Whole-study results and caveats: It was reported that the classifier diagnosed cytomegalovirus status with high specificity and sensitivity in both the original and validation cohorts. There were around 160 TCR beta chains listed as cytomegalovirus-associated. Confirmation in vitro established that a few CMV-associated chains were specific for CMV antigens.

The ends were cut back, 6 bases at V and 1 base at J, with 8 bases in the middle. The CDR3 is 13 amino acids. Measured with immunoSEQ multiplex PCR; TCRdb has only the in-frame clones, and not every one. This sample has more than 140,000 clones, with about 88% found just once. The validation cohort, a group of 120 subjects, included the donors and was separate from the approximately 650-subject first cohort. On this clone itself: The antigen is unknown.

The J gene is TRBJ2-3, the V gene TRBV23-1; D not resolved. TRBV23-1 is marked as an open reading frame, function uncertain. The sequence derives from a woman under 30 in good health and CMV-seropositive. The material sequenced was PBMCs. The CDR3: CASRPNCTDTQYF. The CDR3 coding sequence is TGCGCCAGCAGACCTAACTGCACAGATACGCAGTATTTT.